This T cell receptor beta chain was obtained from a study of beta chain features in type 1 diabetes. Study context: Age, gender and cell yields were alike across patients and healthy donors.

Reverse transcription of all isolated RNA meant that expressed TCRB transcripts were sequenced. Profiling relied on immunoSEQ multiplex PCR, and the TCRdb table lists in-frame clones only, not all of them. The sample yields approximately 250,000 clones, about 10% seen once. The CDR3 has 14 amino acids. The V and J ends lost 4 bases and 4 bases, in that order; junction bases with no gene match: 8. Per germline, CDR1 GTSNPN and CDR2 SVGIG (reference sequence). Sorted populations all exceeded 95% purity. The receptor was derived from a young woman in good health. The source material was naive CD4+ T cells from blood. The chain is built from TRBV30 and TRBJ2-7; TRBD2 aligns across 9 bases. The CDR3 is CAWTAGAGGYEQYF. The CDR3 DNA is TGTGCCTGGACGGCAGGCGCGGGGGGGTACGAGCAGTACTTC.